This is a list of T cell receptor beta chains from one sample in a study of blood T cell repertoires in COVID-19. This table comes from immunoSEQ multiplex PCR, and its TCRdb copy is limited to in-frame clones, with some not included. The repertoire includes 55,000 to 75,000 clones, 91% of them detected once, and 8.5% sits in the top ten. Sequenced: peripheral blood. These receptors were obtained from a human donor in a cohort sampled during active COVID-19. Each CDR3 is given with its conserved first and last residue. D genes are given only for firm matches. Size values are once, few and many counts, or a class for expanded clones, and some rows have none.

- TRBJ1-1 15 - TRBV4-1 CASSQEALWNTEAFF TGCGCCAGCAGCCAAGAGGCCCTTTGGAACACTGAAGCTTTCTTT
TRBD1 TRBJ1-1 18 - TRBV9 CASSVSTREQGAGTEAFF TGTGCCAGCAGCGTATCAACCCGGGAACAGGGGGCGGGCACTGAAGCTTTCTTT
TRBD1 TRBJ1-6 14 once TRBV7-2 CASSLGQSNSPLHF TGTGCCAGCAGCCTGGGACAGTCGAATTCACCCCTCCACTTT
- TRBJ1-1 15 - TRBV19 CASSIGGTPPGAAFF TGTGCCAGTAGTATAGGCGGGACCCCTCCTGGGGCGGCTTTCTTT
TRBD1 TRBJ2-7 14 - TRBV27 CASSFRDRGYEQYF TGTGCCAGCAGTTTTCGCGACAGGGGTTACGAGCAGTACTTC
TRBD1 TRBJ1-2 16 once TRBV6-6 CASSYSPSGGTYGYTF TGTGCCAGCAGTTACTCTCCGTCAGGGGGCACCTATGGCTACACCTTC
TRBD1 TRBJ2-3 15 - TRBV15 CATSTNRGSTDTQYF TGTGCCACCAGCACCAACAGGGGTAGCACAGATACGCAGTATTTT
TRBD2 TRBJ2-1 18 once TRBV7-8 CASSLGLAGRAGYNEQFF TGTGCCAGCAGCTTAGGACTAGCGGGGAGAGCCGGGTACAATGAGCAGTTCTTC
- TRBJ2-7 14 - TRBV4-2 CASSQGIELHEQYF TGTGCCAGCAGCCAAGGAATAGAATTACACGAGCAGTACTTC
TRBD1 TRBJ1-1 17 - TRBV3-1/TRBV3-2 CASSQGIGQGVNTEAFF TGTGCCAGCAGCCAAGGCATCGGCCAGGGGGTTAACACTGAAGCTTTCTTT
- TRBJ2-3 15 - TRBV3-1/TRBV3-2 CASSQNQGFTDTQYF TGTGCCAGCAGCCAAAATCAGGGTTTCACAGATACGCAGTATTTT
TRBD2 TRBJ2-7 15 - TRBV7-6 CASSHKTSGVVEQYF TGTGCCAGCAGCCATAAGACTAGCGGGGTTGTCGAGCAGTACTTC
TRBD1 TRBJ2-7 15 - TRBV28 CASSRSGTGSYEQYF TGTGCCAGCAGTCGATCCGGGACAGGGTCCTACGAGCAGTACTTC
TRBD1 TRBJ2-7 17 - TRBV5-6 CASSLTGTGDPFYEQYF TGTGCCAGCAGCTTAACCGGGACAGGGGATCCCTTCTACGAGCAGTACTTC
- TRBJ1-2 16 - TRBV4-1 CASSDSTGGLNYGYTF TGCGCCAGCAGCGATTCAACAGGTGGCCTTAACTATGGCTACACCTTC
- TRBJ2-7 16 - TRBV28 CASSLFGDKLLYEQYF TGTGCCAGCAGTTTATTCGGGGACAAACTTCTCTACGAGCAGTACTTC
TRBD1 TRBJ1-2 17 once TRBV16 CASSRAIGTGVNYGYTF TGTGCCAGCAGCCGGGCCATCGGGACAGGGGTCAACTATGGCTACACCTTC
TRBD1 TRBJ2-7 14 - TRBV18 CASSPRDRAYEQYF TGTGCCAGCTCACCACGGGACAGGGCCTACGAGCAGTACTTC
- TRBJ1-6 19 - TRBV2 CASSGPAGRGEPYNSPLHF TGTGCCAGCAGTGGTCCTGCCGGGCGGGGAGAGCCCTATAATTCACCCCTCCACTTT
- TRBJ2-7 15 - TRBV4-1 CASSQDRLGSYEQYF TGCGCCAGCAGCCAAGACCGACTAGGATCCTACGAGCAGTACTTC
- TRBJ1-1 13 once TRBV4-1 CASSLRLITEAFF TGCGCCAGCAGCCTCAGACTCATCACTGAAGCTTTCTTT
TRBD2 TRBJ2-1 17 - TRBV5-1 CASSGTSGGYSSNEQFF TGCGCCAGCAGCGGGACTAGCGGGGGGTACTCCTCTAATGAGCAGTTCTTC
TRBD1 TRBJ2-6 19 - TRBV11-2 CASSPLKGARGSGANVLTF TGTGCCAGCAGCCCACTAAAGGGGGCGCGAGGCTCTGGGGCCAACGTCCTGACTTTC
- TRBJ1-1 14 - TRBV7-3 CASSLQGRNTEAFF TGTGCCAGCAGCTTACAGGGTAGGAACACTGAAGCTTTCTTT
- TRBJ2-7 14 - TRBV27 CASSAYRGGYEQYF TGTGCCAGCAGTGCTTACAGGGGAGGTTACGAGCAGTACTTC
TRBD2 TRBJ2-1 17 - TRBV4-3 CASSQDLQRGVVDEQFF TGCGCCAGCAGCCAAGACCTCCAGCGGGGGGTGGTCGATGAGCAGTTCTTC
TRBD1 TRBJ2-7 12 few TRBV9 CASSGQGYEQYF TGTGCCAGCAGCGGACAGGGCTACGAGCAGTACTTC
- TRBJ2-1 15 - TRBV3-1/TRBV3-2 CASSLSGVSYNEQFF TGTGCCAGCAGCCTGTCGGGGGTGTCCTACAATGAGCAGTTCTTC
- TRBJ1-3 16 - TRBV11-2 CASSFRGSLSGNTIYF TGTGCCAGCAGTTTTAGGGGGTCCCTCTCTGGAAACACCATATATTTT
- TRBJ1-1 15 - TRBV9 CASSVGKTPNTEAFF TGTGCCAGCAGCGTAGGAAAGACACCAAACACTGAAGCTTTCTTT
- TRBJ2-7 15 - TRBV7-2 CASSLSDSSSYEQYF TGTGCCAGCAGCTTAAGTGACAGCTCCTCCTACGAGCAGTACTTC
- TRBJ2-2 13 once TRBV28 CATPGEFPGELFF TGTGCCACCCCAGGGGAATTTCCCGGGGAGCTGTTTTTT
TRBD1 TRBJ2-7 13 - TRBV20-1 CSASKQGNYEQYF TGCAGTGCTAGTAAACAGGGGAACTACGAGCAGTACTTC
- TRBJ2-3 14 once TRBV19 CASTDPSRTDTQYF TGTGCCAGTACGGACCCTAGCAGGACAGATACGCAGTATTTT
TRBD2 TRBJ2-1 15 - TRBV9 CASSVGLLAVNEQFF TGTGCCAGCAGCGTAGGCTTACTAGCGGTCAATGAGCAGTTCTTC
TRBD1 TRBJ2-7 15 - TRBV19 CASSISGRGLYEQYF TGTGCCAGTAGTATCAGCGGCAGGGGGTTGTACGAGCAGTACTTC
- TRBJ1-5 15 - TRBV30 CAWSNGQGLNQPQHF TGTGCCTGGAGTAATGGCCAGGGGTTAAATCAGCCCCAGCATTTT
TRBD1 TRBJ1-3 16 - TRBV19 CASSAGQGAFGNTIYF TGTGCCAGTAGTGCGGGACAGGGGGCCTTTGGAAACACCATATATTTT
TRBD1 TRBJ1-2 17 - TRBV10-3 CAISESVRDRGYYGYTF TGTGCCATCAGTGAGTCTGTGCGGGACAGGGGGTACTATGGCTACACCTTC
- TRBJ2-6 17 - TRBV9 CASSAYSGPSGANVLTF TGTGCCAGCAGCGCCTATAGCGGCCCCTCTGGGGCCAACGTCCTGACTTTC
TRBD1 TRBJ1-2 14 - TRBV19 CASSMGGQARGYTF TGTGCCAGTAGTATGGGGGGACAGGCCCGCGGCTACACCTTC
TRBD1 TRBJ1-1 12 - TRBV19 CASSIRETGAFF TGTGCCAGTAGTATCCGGGAGACAGGGGCTTTCTTT
TRBD1 TRBJ1-2 14 - TRBV19 CASDLGQGNYGYTF TGTGCCAGTGATTTGGGACAGGGTAACTATGGCTACACCTTC
- TRBJ1-1 16 - TRBV3-1/TRBV3-2 CASSLRTGGAGAEAFF TGTGCCAGCAGCCTGCGCACCGGAGGGGCGGGGGCTGAAGCTTTCTTT
- TRBJ2-7 17 few TRBV14 CASSQASMGPLSYEQYF TGTGCCAGCAGCCAAGCGTCGATGGGGCCGCTCTCCTACGAGCAGTACTTC
- TRBJ2-2 13 - TRBV27 CASSVTSGGELFF TGTGCCAGCAGTGTAACGTCCGGCGGGGAGCTGTTTTTT
TRBD2 TRBJ2-7 15 - TRBV6-6 CASSTGAGRAYEQYF TGTGCCAGCAGTACCGGGGCAGGGAGGGCCTACGAGCAGTACTTC
TRBD2 TRBJ2-6 15 - TRBV6-5 CASSRGVAGANVLTF TGTGCCAGCAGCCGGGGGGTGGCTGGGGCCAACGTCCTGACTTTC